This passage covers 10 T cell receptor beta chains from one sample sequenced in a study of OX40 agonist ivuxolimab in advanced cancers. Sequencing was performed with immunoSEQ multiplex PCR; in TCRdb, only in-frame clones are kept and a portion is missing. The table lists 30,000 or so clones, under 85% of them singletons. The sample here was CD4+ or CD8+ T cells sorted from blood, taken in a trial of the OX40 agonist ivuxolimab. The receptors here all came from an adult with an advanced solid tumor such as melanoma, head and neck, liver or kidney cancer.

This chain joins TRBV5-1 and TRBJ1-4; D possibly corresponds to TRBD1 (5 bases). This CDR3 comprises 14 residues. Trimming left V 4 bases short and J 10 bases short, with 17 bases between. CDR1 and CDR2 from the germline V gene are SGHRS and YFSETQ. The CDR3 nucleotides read TGCGCCAGCAGCATCGGGGACGATGAAGGAAAACTGTTTTTT. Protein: CASSIGDDEGKLFF.

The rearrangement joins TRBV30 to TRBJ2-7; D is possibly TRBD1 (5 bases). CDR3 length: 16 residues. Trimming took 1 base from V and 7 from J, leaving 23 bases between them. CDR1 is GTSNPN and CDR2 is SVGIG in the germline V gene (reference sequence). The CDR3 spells CAWSAVTPRQGPEQYF. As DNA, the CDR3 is TGTGCCTGGAGTGCAGTTACCCCGCGGCAGGGCCCAGAGCAGTACTTC.

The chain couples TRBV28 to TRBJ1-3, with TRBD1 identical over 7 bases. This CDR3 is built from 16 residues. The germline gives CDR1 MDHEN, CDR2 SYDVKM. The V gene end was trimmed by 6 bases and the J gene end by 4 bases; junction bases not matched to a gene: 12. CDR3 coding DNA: TGTGCCAGCAGGCCCCCCCGACAGGGACCGGGAAACACCATATATTTT. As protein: CASRPPRQGPGNTIYF.

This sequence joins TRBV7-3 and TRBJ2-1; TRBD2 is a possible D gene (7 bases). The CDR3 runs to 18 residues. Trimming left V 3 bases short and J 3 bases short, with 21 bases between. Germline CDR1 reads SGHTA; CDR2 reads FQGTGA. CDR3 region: CASSLESGAGALYNEQFF. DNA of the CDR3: TGTGCCAGCAGCTTGGAATCGGGCGCGGGGGCACTCTACAATGAGCAGTTCTTC. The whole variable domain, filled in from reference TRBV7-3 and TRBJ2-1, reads GAGVSQTPSNKVTEKGKYVELRCDPISGHTALYWYRQSLGQGPEFLIYFQGTGAADDSGLPNDRFFAVRPEGSVSTLKIQRTERGDSAVYLCASSLESGAGALYNEQFFGPGTRLTVL.

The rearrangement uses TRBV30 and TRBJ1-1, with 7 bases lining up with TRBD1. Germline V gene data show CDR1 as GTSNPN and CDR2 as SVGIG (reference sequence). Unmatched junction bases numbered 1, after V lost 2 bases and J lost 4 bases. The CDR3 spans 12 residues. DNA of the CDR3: TGTGCCTGGAGTAGGGACAGCACTGAAGCTTTCTTT. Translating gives CAWSRDSTEAFF.

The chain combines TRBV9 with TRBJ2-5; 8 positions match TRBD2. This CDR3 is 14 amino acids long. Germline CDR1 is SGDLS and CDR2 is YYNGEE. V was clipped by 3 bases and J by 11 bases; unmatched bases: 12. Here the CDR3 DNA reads TGTGCCAGCAGCGGGGGAGCGGGAGCGAATAAGCAGTACTTC. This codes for CASSGGAGANKQYF.

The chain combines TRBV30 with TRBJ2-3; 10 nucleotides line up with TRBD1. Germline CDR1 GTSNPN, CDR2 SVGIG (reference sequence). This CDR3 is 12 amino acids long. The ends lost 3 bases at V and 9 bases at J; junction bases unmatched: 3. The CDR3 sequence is CAWREGQGTQYF. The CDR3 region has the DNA TGTGCCTGGAGGGAGGGACAGGGGACGCAGTATTTT.

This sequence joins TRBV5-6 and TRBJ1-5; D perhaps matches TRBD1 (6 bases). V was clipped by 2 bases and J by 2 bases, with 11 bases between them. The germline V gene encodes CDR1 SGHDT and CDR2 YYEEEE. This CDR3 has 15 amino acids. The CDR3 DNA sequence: TGTGCCAGCAGCTTCAGGGGCACGGGCAATCAGCCCCAGCATTTT. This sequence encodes CASSFRGTGNQPQHF.

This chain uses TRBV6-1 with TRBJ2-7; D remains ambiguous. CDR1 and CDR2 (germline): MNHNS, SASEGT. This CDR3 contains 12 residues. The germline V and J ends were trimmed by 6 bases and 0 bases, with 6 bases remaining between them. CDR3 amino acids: CASRKDSYEQYF. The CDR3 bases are TGTGCCAGCAGGAAGGACTCCTACGAGCAGTACTTC.

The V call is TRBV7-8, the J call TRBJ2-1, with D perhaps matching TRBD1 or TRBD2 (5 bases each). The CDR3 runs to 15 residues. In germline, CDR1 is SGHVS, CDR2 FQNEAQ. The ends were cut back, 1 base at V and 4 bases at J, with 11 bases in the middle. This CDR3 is CASSLDGTTYNEQFF. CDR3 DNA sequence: TGTGCCAGCAGCTTAGACGGGACCACTTACAATGAGCAGTTCTTC.